The next 4 T cell receptor beta chains were all read from a single sample in a study of spatial heterogeneity in lung cancer. Using its own MiXCR run on the 5' RACE reads, TCRdb lists one record per CDR3 protein. The table records around 70,000 distinct CDR3 sequences, less than 9.5% of them present only once. As to time point: blood at routine non-recurrence follow-up after resection. Sequencing was performed on PBMCs, taken at follow-up. The receptor set was obtained from a female donor with early-stage non-small cell lung cancer.

In this sample, this clonotype turned up many times. The V and J genes are TRBV11-3 and TRBJ2-1, with D unresolved. The CDR3 spans 15 residues. With 4 bases removed from V and 6 bases from J, the gap between germline ends came to 16 bases. Per the germline V gene, CDR1 is SGHNT and CDR2 is YENEEA. CDR3 DNA: TGTGCCAGCAGCTCCGACGGCCTCCCTCCCAATGAGCAGTTCTTC. The encoded protein is CASSSDGLPPNEQFF.

This clonotype has ten or more counts. This chain connects TRBV7-9 to TRBJ2-3; D not resolved. This CDR3 is built from 12 residues. The germline V gene has CDR1 SEHNR and CDR2 FQNEAQ (reference sequence). V gave up 3 bases and J gave up 5 bases, with 6 bases separating them. The CDR3 nucleotides read TGTGCCAGCAGCTTGTTTCAAGATACGCAGTATTTT. Its protein is CASSLFQDTQYF.

This clonotype was recorded a few times. The chain uses TRBV6-5 and TRBJ2-3, with 8 bases lining up with TRBD1. The V segment lost 6 bases and the J segment 8 bases; nucleotides outside the gene matches: 1. The length of the CDR3 is 11 residues. Germline CDR1 MNHEY, CDR2 SVGAGI. The CDR3 coding sequence is TGTGCCAGCAGCCAGGGGGCTACGCAGTATTTT. It codes for CASSQGATQYF.

At least ten counts were recorded for this clonotype. The chain joins TRBV12-3 or TRBV12-4 to TRBJ1-1; a weak D match, TRBD1 (6 bases). The germline V and J ends were trimmed by 3 bases and 10 bases, with 12 bases remaining between them. The CDR3 length is 12 residues. The CDR3 loop is CASSFSGAGAFF. The CDR3 coding sequence is TGTGCCAGCAGTTTTTCGGGGGCGGGAGCTTTCTTT.